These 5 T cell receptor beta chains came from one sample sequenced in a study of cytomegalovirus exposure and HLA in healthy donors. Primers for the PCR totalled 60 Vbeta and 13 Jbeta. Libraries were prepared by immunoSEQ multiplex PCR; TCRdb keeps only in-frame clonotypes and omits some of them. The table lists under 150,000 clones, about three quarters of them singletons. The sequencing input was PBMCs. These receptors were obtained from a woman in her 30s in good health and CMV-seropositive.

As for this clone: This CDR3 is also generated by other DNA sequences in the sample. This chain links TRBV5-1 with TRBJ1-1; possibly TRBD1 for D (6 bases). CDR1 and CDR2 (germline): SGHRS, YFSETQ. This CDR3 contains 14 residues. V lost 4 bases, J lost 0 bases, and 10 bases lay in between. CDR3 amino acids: CASSKDSMNTEAFF. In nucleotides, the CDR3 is TGCGCCAGCAGCAAGGACAGTATGAACACTGAAGCTTTCTTT.

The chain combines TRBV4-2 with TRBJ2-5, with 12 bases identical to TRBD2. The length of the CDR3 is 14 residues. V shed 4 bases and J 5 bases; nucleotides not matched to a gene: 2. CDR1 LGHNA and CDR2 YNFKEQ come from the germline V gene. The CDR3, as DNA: TGTGCCAGCAGCCCGACTAGCGGGGGTGAGACCCAGTACTTC. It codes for CASSPTSGGETQYF.

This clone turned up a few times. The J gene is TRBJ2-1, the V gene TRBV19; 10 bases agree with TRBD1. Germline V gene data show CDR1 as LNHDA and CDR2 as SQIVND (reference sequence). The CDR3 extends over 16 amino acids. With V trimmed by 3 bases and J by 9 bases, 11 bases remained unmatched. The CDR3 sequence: CASSMGTGAEGFEQFF. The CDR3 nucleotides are TGTGCCAGTAGTATGGGGACAGGGGCAGAGGGATTTGAGCAGTTCTTC.

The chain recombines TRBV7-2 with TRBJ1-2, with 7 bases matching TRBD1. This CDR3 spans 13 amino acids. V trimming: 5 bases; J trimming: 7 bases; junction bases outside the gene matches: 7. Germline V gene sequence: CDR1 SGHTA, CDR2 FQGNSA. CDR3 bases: TGTGCCAGCAGCGGACAGGTGGGGGCTGGCTACACCTTC. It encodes CASSGQVGAGYTF.

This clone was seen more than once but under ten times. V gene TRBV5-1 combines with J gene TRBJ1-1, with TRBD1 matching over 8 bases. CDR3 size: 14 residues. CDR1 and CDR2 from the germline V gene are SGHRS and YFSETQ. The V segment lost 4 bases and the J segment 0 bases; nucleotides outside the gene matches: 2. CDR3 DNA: TGCGCCAGCAGCCGGGACAGGATGAACACTGAAGCTTTCTTT. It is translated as CASSRDRMNTEAFF.